This is a list of T cell receptor beta chains from one sample in a study of cytomegalovirus exposure and HLA in healthy donors. Libraries were prepared by immunoSEQ multiplex PCR; TCRdb keeps only in-frame clonotypes and omits some of them. The sample holds some 180,000 clones; roughly three quarters are singletons and the top ten take 1% to 1.5%. Sequencing was performed on PBMCs. The receptors shown here come from a woman aged 30 to 39 in good health and CMV-seronegative. Both conserved end residues are part of each CDR3. A D gene is named only where the DNA matches it firmly. Clone size is not always given. Where it is, it says once, few, many or a class for expanded clones.

len	abundance	v_gene	j_gene	d_gene	CDR3aa	CDR3nt
12	-	TRBV7-2	TRBJ2-2	-	CISGYNTGELFF	TGTATTAGCGGCTATAACACCGGGGAGCTGTTTTTT
17	-	TRBV18	TRBJ2-1	-	CASSPPGSGETYNEQFF	TGTGCCAGCTCACCACCGGGGTCGGGGGAGACTTACAATGAGCAGTTCTTC
19	-	TRBV18	TRBJ1-5	TRBD1	CASSPGWTGGPYSNQPQHF	TGTGCCAGCTCACCCGGTTGGACAGGGGGCCCCTATAGCAATCAGCCCCAGCATTTT
14	-	TRBV14	TRBJ1-1	-	CASSLAGMNTEAFF	TGTGCCAGCAGCCTAGCAGGGATGAACACTGAAGCTTTCTTT
14	-	TRBV28	TRBJ2-1	-	CASSLGGGAYEQFF	TGTGCCAGCAGTTTAGGAGGGGGGGCTTATGAGCAGTTCTTC
13	few	TRBV15	TRBJ1-2	-	CATSRLNPNGYTF	TGTGCCACCAGCAGATTGAACCCTAATGGCTACACCTTC
15	-	TRBV5-1	TRBJ1-1	-	CASSPSAGLNTEAFF	TGCGCCAGCAGCCCGTCGGCAGGCCTGAACACTGAAGCTTTCTTT
12	-	TRBV18	TRBJ1-2	-	CASSPENYGYTF	TGTGCCAGCTCACCTGAGAACTATGGCTACACCTTC
15	once	TRBV5-1	TRBJ1-3	-	CASSLEQGRGNTIYF	TGCGCCAGCAGCTTGGAACAGGGTCGTGGAAACACCATATATTTT
15	-	TRBV19	TRBJ1-2	-	CASSPTGIGTYGYTF	TGTGCCAGTAGCCCAACGGGTATTGGTACCTATGGCTACACCTTC
15	-	TRBV30	TRBJ2-1	-	CAWSVEFGQHNEQFF	TGTGCCTGGAGTGTAGAATTCGGACAGCACAATGAGCAGTTCTTC
12	-	TRBV6-1	TRBJ1-5	TRBD1	CASIDRDQPQHF	TGTGCCAGCATTGACAGGGATCAGCCCCAGCATTTT
16	-	TRBV9	TRBJ1-1	TRBD1	CASSAVGQGASTEAFF	TGTGCCAGCAGCGCTGTGGGACAGGGGGCTAGCACTGAAGCTTTCTTT
18	-	TRBV27	TRBJ2-3	-	CASSSPFLGGPSTDTQYF	TGTGCCAGCAGTTCCCCATTTCTGGGGGGGCCTAGCACAGATACGCAGTATTTT
14	-	TRBV6-5	TRBJ2-1	TRBD1	CASSGQGSFNEQFF	TGTGCCAGCAGCGGACAGGGGTCATTCAATGAGCAGTTCTTC
13	-	TRBV6-1	TRBJ2-7	-	CASSEVSAYEQYF	TGTGCCAGCAGTGAAGTCTCCGCCTACGAGCAGTACTTC
14	-	TRBV28	TRBJ2-3	TRBD2	CASTWGGSTDTQYF	TGTGCCAGCACTTGGGGGGGGAGCACAGATACGCAGTATTTT
16	-	TRBV19	TRBJ1-4	-	CASSIDPGAINEKLFF	TGTGCCAGTAGTATAGACCCAGGGGCAATTAATGAAAAACTGTTTTTT
13	-	TRBV5-1	TRBJ2-7	-	CASSLDYSYEQYF	TGCGCCAGCAGCTTGGACTATTCCTACGAGCAGTACTTC
13	-	TRBV6-5	TRBJ2-7	-	CASSQAETYEQYF	TGTGCCAGCAGCCAGGCCGAGACCTACGAGCAGTACTTC
14	-	TRBV19	TRBJ1-5	-	CASSMSPGNQPQHF	TGTGCCAGTAGTATGAGCCCAGGGAATCAGCCCCAGCATTTT
14	-	TRBV9	TRBJ1-1	-	CASSVEVRGTEAFF	TGTGCCAGCAGCGTAGAGGTCAGGGGCACTGAAGCTTTCTTT
13	once	TRBV14	TRBJ1-2	-	CASSPDSNYGYTF	TGTGCCAGCAGCCCTGACAGTAACTATGGCTACACCTTC
14	few	TRBV6-5	TRBJ2-7	TRBD1	CASSLRTGRNEQYF	TGTGCCAGCAGTTTACGGACAGGGCGGAACGAGCAGTACTTC
14	-	TRBV30	TRBJ1-1	-	CAWRRDTANTEAFF	TGTGCCTGGAGACGGGACACCGCTAACACTGAAGCTTTCTTT
12	-	TRBV5-1	TRBJ2-5	-	CASSFTQETQYF	TGCGCCAGCAGCTTTACACAAGAGACCCAGTACTTC
14	few	TRBV4-1	TRBJ1-6	TRBD1	CASSQGTGRSPLHF	TGCGCCAGCAGCCAAGGGACAGGGAGATCACCCCTCCACTTT
16	-	TRBV7-9	TRBJ2-1	-	CASSHLEPSSYNEQFF	TGTGCCAGCAGTCACCTAGAACCGAGCTCCTACAATGAGCAGTTCTTC
15	-	TRBV19	TRBJ2-7	TRBD2	CASSTQAGGRYEQYF	TGTGCCAGTAGTACCCAAGCGGGAGGAAGATACGAGCAGTACTTC
17	-	TRBV4-1	TRBJ2-2	TRBD2	CASSQAGGGANTGELFF	TGCGCCAGCAGCCAAGCGGGCGGGGGGGCGAACACCGGGGAGCTGTTTTTT
16	-	TRBV9	TRBJ2-7	TRBD1	CASSVAGGTGGDEQYF	TGTGCCAGCAGCGTAGCTGGGGGGACAGGGGGGGACGAGCAGTACTTC
14	-	TRBV6-5	TRBJ1-2	-	CASSPAFVGYGYTF	TGTGCCAGCAGTCCCGCTTTTGTCGGCTATGGCTACACCTTC
16	-	TRBV2	TRBJ2-1	TRBD2	CASSVDRVSSGIEQFF	TGTGCCAGCAGTGTGGATCGGGTGTCTAGCGGTATTGAGCAGTTCTTC
11	-	TRBV18	TRBJ2-7	-	CASTQGFEQYF	TGTGCCAGCACGCAGGGCTTCGAGCAGTACTTC
16	-	TRBV27	TRBJ2-3	-	CASSYLSGGATDTQYF	TGTGCCAGCAGTTACCTTTCCGGCGGGGCAACAGATACGCAGTATTTT
16	many	TRBV6-1	TRBJ1-4	TRBD1	CASSEAGGQGEEKLFF	TGTGCCAGCAGTGAAGCAGGGGGACAGGGGGAAGAAAAACTGTTTTTT
14	-	TRBV6-1	TRBJ1-4	-	CASRSGVTNEKLFF	TGTGCCAGCAGGTCGGGGGTGACTAATGAAAAACTGTTTTTT
14	once	TRBV9	TRBJ2-1	TRBD1	CASTLGTGINEQFF	TGTGCCAGCACCCTAGGGACAGGGATCAATGAGCAGTTCTTC
14	-	TRBV10-2	TRBJ2-5	TRBD2	CASSESSGGETQYF	TGCGCCAGCAGTGAGTCGAGCGGGGGGGAGACCCAGTACTTC
12	-	TRBV19	TRBJ2-5	-	CASSLTEETQYF	TGTGCCAGTAGTTTGACAGAAGAGACCCAGTACTTC
13	-	TRBV19	TRBJ2-7	TRBD2	CASSLKGGYEQYF	TGTGCCAGTTCCCTAAAGGGAGGGTACGAGCAGTACTTC
14	few	TRBV5-1	TRBJ2-5	TRBD2	CASSLPGLSETQYF	TGCGCCAGCAGCTTACCGGGACTATCAGAGACCCAGTACTTC
15	-	TRBV7-9	TRBJ2-7	TRBD1	CASSLDRGVGYEQYF	TGTGCCAGCAGCTTAGACAGGGGAGTCGGCTACGAGCAGTACTTC
13	-	TRBV7-8	TRBJ1-2	TRBD1	CASSLGQGGGYTF	TGTGCCAGCAGCTTGGGACAGGGAGGGGGCTACACCTTC
13	-	TRBV28	TRBJ2-2	-	CASSLATTRELFF	TGTGCCAGCAGTTTAGCGACTACCCGGGAGCTGTTTTTT
15	-	TRBV5-1	TRBJ2-7	TRBD1	CASSSPGQGTYEQYF	TGCGCCAGCAGCTCCCCGGGACAGGGGACCTACGAGCAGTACTTC
17	-	TRBV5-1	TRBJ2-1	TRBD2	CASSFSSGRDSYNEQFF	TGCGCCAGCAGCTTCTCTAGCGGGAGGGACTCCTACAATGAGCAGTTCTTC
14	-	TRBV6-5	TRBJ1-6	-	CASSSLRGISPLHF	TGTGCCAGCAGTTCTCTCAGGGGAATTTCACCCCTCCACTTT
13	-	TRBV18	TRBJ1-2	-	CASSPARDYGYTF	TGTGCCAGCTCACCGGCCAGGGACTATGGCTACACCTTC
12	-	TRBV29-1	TRBJ2-7	-	CSVQEGSYEQYF	TGCAGCGTTCAGGAGGGCTCCTACGAGCAGTACTTC
15	-	TRBV6-1	TRBJ1-4	TRBD1	CANMTGGSTNEKLFF	TGTGCCAACATGACAGGGGGCTCAACTAATGAAAAACTGTTTTTT
16	-	TRBV15	TRBJ1-2	-	CATSRAHRVANYGYTF	TGTGCCACCAGCAGAGCCCACAGAGTGGCTAACTATGGCTACACCTTC
17	-	TRBV5-4	TRBJ2-1	TRBD2	CASSPYLTSGDLNEQFF	TGTGCCAGCAGCCCGTACCTTACTAGCGGAGATTTAAATGAGCAGTTCTTC
15	-	TRBV2	TRBJ2-2	TRBD1	CASRGQGTNTGELFF	TGTGCCAGCAGGGGACAGGGGACGAACACCGGGGAGCTGTTTTTT
19	-	TRBV5-1	TRBJ2-4	-	CASSLAGHDLIIAKNIQYF	TGCGCCAGCAGCTTGGCAGGGCACGATTTGATTATAGCCAAAAACATTCAGTACTTC
16	-	TRBV4-1	TRBJ2-7	TRBD1	CASSRTTGALSYEQYF	TGCGCCAGCAGCCGCACCACAGGGGCCCTATCCTACGAGCAGTACTTC
15	-	TRBV27	TRBJ2-7	TRBD2	CASSLSGGEAYEQYF	TGTGCCAGCAGTTTATCGGGGGGGGAAGCCTACGAGCAGTACTTC
15	-	TRBV5-6	TRBJ2-7	TRBD1	CASSARDRGPYEQYF	TGTGCCAGCAGCGCCCGGGACAGGGGGCCCTACGAGCAGTACTTC
15	-	TRBV4-1	TRBJ2-7	TRBD1	CASSLPGQASGEQYF	TGCGCCAGCAGCCTACCGGGACAGGCCTCGGGGGAGCAGTACTTC